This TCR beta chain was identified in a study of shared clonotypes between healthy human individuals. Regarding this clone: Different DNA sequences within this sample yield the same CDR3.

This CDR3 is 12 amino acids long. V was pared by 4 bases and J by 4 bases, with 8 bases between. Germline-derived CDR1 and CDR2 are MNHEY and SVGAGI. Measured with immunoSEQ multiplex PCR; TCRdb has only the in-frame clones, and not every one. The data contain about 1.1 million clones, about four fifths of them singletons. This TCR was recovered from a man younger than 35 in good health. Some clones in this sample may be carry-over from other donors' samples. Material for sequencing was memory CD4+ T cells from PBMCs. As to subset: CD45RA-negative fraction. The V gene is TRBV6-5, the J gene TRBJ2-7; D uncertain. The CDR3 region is CASSSTSYEQYF. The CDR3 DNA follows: TGTGCCAGCAGTTCGACGAGTTACGAGCAGTACTTC.